A selection of T cell receptor beta chains follows, all from one sample in a study of blood T cell repertoires in COVID-19. The data were produced by immunoSEQ multiplex PCR, yet TCRdb's version contains in-frame clones alone and is incomplete. The sample includes some 110,000 clones, around 86% of them seen just once. The source material was peripheral blood. The source of these receptors is a man older than 75 with acute or convalescent COVID-19. Both conserved end residues are part of each CDR3. Each record gives: clone size, V gene, J gene, D gene, CDR3 DNA, CDR3 protein. D genes are given only for firm matches. Clone size is not always given. Where it is, it says once, few, many or a class for expanded clones.

once	TRBV19	TRBJ2-1	TRBD2	TGTGCCAGTAGTAAGGGCGGGAGAGGCTCCTACAATGAGCAGTTCTTC	CASSKGGRGSYNEQFF
.	TRBV28	TRBJ1-2	.	TGTGCCAGCAGTTTAATAGTGGGGGGAAGGGGCGGCTACACCTTC	CASSLIVGGRGGYTF
once	TRBV18	TRBJ2-1	.	TGTGCCAGCTCACCTACCTACGGGGTGGGCAATGAGCAGTTCTTC	CASSPTYGVGNEQFF
.	TRBV3-1/TRBV3-2	TRBJ2-7	TRBD2	TGTGCCAGCAGCACCCGGACTAGCGGGAGCCGCGAGCAGTACTTC	CASSTRTSGSREQYF
.	TRBV2	TRBJ1-1	.	TGTGCCAGCCGAGTATGGTCCGTGACTGAAGCTTTCTTT	CASRVWSVTEAFF
once	TRBV9	TRBJ1-3	.	TGTGCCAGCAGCGCCCACTGGGGAGACATTGCTGTAGGTGGAAACACCATATATTTT	CASSAHWGDIAVGGNTIYF
.	TRBV5-5	TRBJ2-2	.	TGTGCCAGCAGCGGCGTGGGGGGGAACACCGGGGAGCTGTTTTTT	CASSGVGGNTGELFF
.	TRBV29-1	TRBJ2-7	.	TGCAGCGTTGAAGATGGGAGCCAGGGGACAAGGTACGAGCAGTACTTC	CSVEDGSQGTRYEQYF
.	TRBV27	TRBJ1-4	TRBD1	TGTGCCAGCAGTTTTAAACCGACAGGGGTCACTAATGAAAAACTGTTTTTT	CASSFKPTGVTNEKLFF
.	TRBV3-1/TRBV3-2	TRBJ1-4	.	TGTGCCAGCAGCCATACAGGGCAAGCAGGAAAACTGTTTTTT	CASSHTGQAGKLFF
.	TRBV11-2	TRBJ1-4	.	TGTGCCAGCAGCTTAGAACCGGGGTTCGGTGAAAAACTGTTTTTT	CASSLEPGFGEKLFF
.	TRBV29-1	TRBJ1-5	TRBD1	TGCAGCGTTGCACAGGGGGAGGGTCAGCCCCAGCATTTT	CSVAQGEGQPQHF
.	TRBV6-5	TRBJ2-2	.	TGTGCCAGCAGACCCCCCGGGGTAACCGGGGAGCTGTTTTTT	CASRPPGVTGELFF
few	TRBV12-3/TRBV12-4	TRBJ1-1	.	TGTGCCAGCAGGATCGACTTGAACACTGAAGCTTTCTTT	CASRIDLNTEAFF
.	TRBV7-9	TRBJ2-1	TRBD2	TGTGCCAGCAGCTCGACTAGCGGGGCATACAATGAGCAGTTCTTC	CASSSTSGAYNEQFF
.	TRBV5-1	TRBJ1-1	TRBD1	TGCGCCAGCAGCTTGGCAGGGACAGGGGGCTTTACTGAAGCTTTCTTT	CASSLAGTGGFTEAFF
.	TRBV19	TRBJ2-5	TRBD1	TGTGCCAGTAGTCTATTGACAGGGGGCGTCGAGACCCAGTACTTC	CASSLLTGGVETQYF
.	TRBV28	TRBJ1-1	.	TGTGCCAGCATTCTGTCACGGGGATCAAACACTGAAGCTTTCTTT	CASILSRGSNTEAFF
.	TRBV6-1	TRBJ1-3	TRBD1	TGTGCCAGCAGTGAGAGAGATTGGACAGGGGGAAACACCATATATTTT	CASSERDWTGGNTIYF
.	TRBV6-4	TRBJ1-1	.	TGTGCCAGCAGTGTACAGGGTGGGGACACTGAAGCTTTCTTT	CASSVQGGDTEAFF
.	TRBV4-1	TRBJ2-7	TRBD1	TGCGCCAGCAGCCAAGAGGAAGACAGGGTGAAAGTCCGCGAGCAGTACTTC	CASSQEEDRVKVREQYF
.	TRBV20-1	TRBJ2-3	.	TGCAGTGCTAGAGGAGGAGATACGCAGTATTTT	CSARGGDTQYF
.	TRBV19	TRBJ1-5	TRBD1	TGTGCCAGTAGTATTCAGGGACAGGGGGCACAGCCCCAGCATTTT	CASSIQGQGAQPQHF
.	TRBV19	TRBJ2-5	.	TGTGCCAGTAGTAACCAGGTAGAGACCCAGTACTTC	CASSNQVETQYF
.	TRBV5-1	TRBJ1-6	.	TGCGCCAGCAGTCAGAGGACACCGGGCTTCGGATCACCCCTCCACTTT	CASSQRTPGFGSPLHF
.	TRBV12-3/TRBV12-4	TRBJ2-7	TRBD2	TGTGCCAGCAGTTTACTAGCGGGAGTCGAGCAGTACTTC	CASSLLAGVEQYF
many	TRBV5-1	TRBJ2-2	.	TGCGCCAGCAGCCTTGCGGGGTCTACCGGGGAGCTGTTTTTT	CASSLAGSTGELFF
.	TRBV5-1	TRBJ1-1	.	TGCGCCAGCAGCTTCCAGGGTGAAGGCACTGAAGCTTTCTTT	CASSFQGEGTEAFF
.	TRBV29-1	TRBJ2-1	TRBD1	TGCAGCGTTAGGACAGGGGGCGAGAATGAGCAGTTCTTC	CSVRTGGENEQFF
.	TRBV19	TRBJ2-3	TRBD2	TGTGCCAGTAGTCCCCGGACTAGCGGTTCAGGATATACGCAGTATTTT	CASSPRTSGSGYTQYF
once	TRBV7-2	TRBJ2-4	.	TGTGCCAGCAGCCCCCAGGGATTAGCACTAGCCAAAAACATTCAGTACTTC	CASSPQGLALAKNIQYF
.	TRBV19	TRBJ2-1	.	TGTGCCAGTAGTCCTCTTATAGGCAGAAAAGCGGAAAGCTCCTACAATGAGCAGTTCTTC	CASSPLIGRKAESSYNEQFF
.	TRBV5-1	TRBJ1-6	TRBD1	TGCGCCAGCAGACATGGGACAGGGGGAAAGTCACCCCTCCACTTT	CASRHGTGGKSPLHF
.	TRBV6-2/TRBV6-3	TRBJ2-4	TRBD1	TGTGCCAGCAGCTGGGACAGAACGAAGGGCGGAAACATTCAGTACTTC	CASSWDRTKGGNIQYF
.	TRBV18	TRBJ2-7	TRBD1	TGTGCCAGCTCACCAGCAGGGACAGGGGGTAACGAGCAGTACTTC	CASSPAGTGGNEQYF
.	TRBV5-1	TRBJ2-6	TRBD1	TGCGCCAGCAGCTTGGCCAAACAGGGGGCGTCCTCTGGGGCCAACGTCCTGACTTTC	CASSLAKQGASSGANVLTF
.	TRBV20-1	TRBJ1-6	.	TGCAGTGCTAGTGGGACAAATAATTCACCCCTCCACTTT	CSASGTNNSPLHF
.	TRBV20-1	TRBJ1-1	TRBD1	TGCAGTGCAGGGGACAGACAGGGGGCTTTCTTT	CSAGDRQGAFF
few	TRBV30	TRBJ2-7	.	TGTGCCTGGAGGAAACCCGGGGTCTACGAGCAGTACTTC	CAWRKPGVYEQYF
.	TRBV5-1	TRBJ2-7	TRBD1	TGCGCCAGCAGGACAGGGGGCCACCACGAGCAGTACTTC	CASRTGGHHEQYF
.	TRBV27	TRBJ1-5	.	TGTGCCAGCAGTCCCGGAGGGAGGAGCAATCAGCCCCAGCATTTT	CASSPGGRSNQPQHF
.	TRBV6-5	TRBJ2-4	TRBD1	TGTGCCAGCAGTTACTCATCGGCAGGGGGTAACATTCAGTACTTC	CASSYSSAGGNIQYF
once	TRBV6-5	TRBJ2-7	TRBD2	TGTGCCAGCACAGCCCCCGGGAGGGCGGAGCAGTACTTC	CASTAPGRAEQYF
.	TRBV13	TRBJ1-2	.	TGTGCCAGCAGCTTAGGACAGCTTTTCTACACCTTC	CASSLGQLFYTF
.	TRBV5-1	TRBJ2-7	.	TGCGCCAGCAGCTTGGACCCGAACAGGAGCTCCTACGAGCAGTACTTC	CASSLDPNRSSYEQYF
.	TRBV9	TRBJ2-5	TRBD1	TGTGCCAGCAGCGGAGGACAGGGGGCGCAGGTGGAGACCCAGTACTTC	CASSGGQGAQVETQYF
.	TRBV7-3	TRBJ2-2	TRBD2	TGTGCCAGCAGCTTAACGCCTAGCGGGAACACCGGGGAGCTGTTTTTT	CASSLTPSGNTGELFF
.	TRBV24-1	TRBJ2-7	TRBD2	TGTGCCACCAGAGCCGGGGGGGACCGTCACGAGCAGTACTTC	CATRAGGDRHEQYF
.	TRBV28	TRBJ2-6	TRBD2	TGTGCCAGCAGGGCTGGGGGGGGCTCTGGGGCCAACGTCCTGACTTTC	CASRAGGGSGANVLTF
.	TRBV6-6	TRBJ1-2	TRBD1	TGTGCCAGCAGTTACGCTGACAGGGCGCATGGCTACACCTTC	CASSYADRAHGYTF
.	TRBV5-1	TRBJ1-2	TRBD1	TGCGCCAGCAGCCGGGGACAGGGAAACTATGGCTACACCTTC	CASSRGQGNYGYTF
.	TRBV5-4	TRBJ1-3	.	TGTGCCAGCAGCTTACATCCCACGATGCGGACTGGTGGAAACACCATATATTTT	CASSLHPTMRTGGNTIYF
.	TRBV5-1	TRBJ2-3	TRBD2	TGCGCCAGCAGCTTAGGCGGACTAGCGGGTACAGATACGCAGTATTTT	CASSLGGLAGTDTQYF
.	TRBV5-1	TRBJ2-2	.	TGCGCCAGCAGCTCGGGCAGGGTGAACACCGGGGAGCTGTTTTTT	CASSSGRVNTGELFF
.	TRBV5-1	TRBJ2-1	.	TGCGCCAGCAGCCTAGCCCAGCGGACCTACAATGAGCAGTTCTTC	CASSLAQRTYNEQFF
.	TRBV6-5	TRBJ2-7	.	TGTGCCAGCAGTTACGGACTCCAGAGCAGCAACGAGCAGTACTTC	CASSYGLQSSNEQYF
.	TRBV7-6	TRBJ2-5	.	TGTGCCAGCAGCTTAGTCCCCAGCGGGCGGGACGGGGAGACCCAGTACTTC	CASSLVPSGRDGETQYF
.	TRBV15	TRBJ2-1	.	TGTGCCACCAGCACTCTCACAGGGCTAAGCGGTAGCTCCTACAATGAGCAGTTCTTC	CATSTLTGLSGSSYNEQFF